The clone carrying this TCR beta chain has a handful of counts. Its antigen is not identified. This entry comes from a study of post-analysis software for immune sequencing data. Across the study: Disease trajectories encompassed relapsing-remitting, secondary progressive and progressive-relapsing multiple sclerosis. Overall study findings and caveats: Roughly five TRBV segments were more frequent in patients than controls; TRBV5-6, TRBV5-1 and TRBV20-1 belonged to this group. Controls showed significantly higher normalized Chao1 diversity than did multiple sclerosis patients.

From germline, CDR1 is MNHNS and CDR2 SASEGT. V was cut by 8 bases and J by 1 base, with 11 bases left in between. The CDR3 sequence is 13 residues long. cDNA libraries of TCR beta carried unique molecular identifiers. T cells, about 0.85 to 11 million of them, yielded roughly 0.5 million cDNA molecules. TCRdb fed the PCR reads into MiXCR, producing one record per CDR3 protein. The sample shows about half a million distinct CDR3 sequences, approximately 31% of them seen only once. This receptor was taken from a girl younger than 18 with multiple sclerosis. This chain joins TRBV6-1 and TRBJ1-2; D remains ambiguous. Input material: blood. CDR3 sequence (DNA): TGTGCCAGCCGGCTAGAGGATAACTATGGCTACACCTTC. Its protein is CASRLEDNYGYTF.